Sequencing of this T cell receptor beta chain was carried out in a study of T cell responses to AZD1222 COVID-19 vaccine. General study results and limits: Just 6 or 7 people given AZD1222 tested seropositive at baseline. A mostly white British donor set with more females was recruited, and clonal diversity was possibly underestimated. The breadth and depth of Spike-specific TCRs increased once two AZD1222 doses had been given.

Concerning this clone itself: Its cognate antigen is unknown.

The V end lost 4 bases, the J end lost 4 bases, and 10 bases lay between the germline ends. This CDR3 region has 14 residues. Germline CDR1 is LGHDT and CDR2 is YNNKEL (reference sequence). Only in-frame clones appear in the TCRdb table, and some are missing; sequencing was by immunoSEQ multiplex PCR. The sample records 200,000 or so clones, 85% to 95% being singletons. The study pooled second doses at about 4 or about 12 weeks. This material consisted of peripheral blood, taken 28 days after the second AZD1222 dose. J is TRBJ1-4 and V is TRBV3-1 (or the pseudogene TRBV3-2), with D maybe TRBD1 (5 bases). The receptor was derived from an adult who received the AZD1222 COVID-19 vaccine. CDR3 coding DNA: TGTGCCAGCAGCCCCCAGGGTAGTAATGAAAAACTGTTTTTT. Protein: CASSPQGSNEKLFF.